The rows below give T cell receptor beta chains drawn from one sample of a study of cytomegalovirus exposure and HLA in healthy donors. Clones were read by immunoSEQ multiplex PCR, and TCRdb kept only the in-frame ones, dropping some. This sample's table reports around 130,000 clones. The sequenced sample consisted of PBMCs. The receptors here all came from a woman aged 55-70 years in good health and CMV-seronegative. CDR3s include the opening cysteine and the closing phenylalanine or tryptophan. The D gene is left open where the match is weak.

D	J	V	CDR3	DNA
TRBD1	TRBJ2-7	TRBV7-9	CASSPRDRSSEQYF	TGTGCCAGCAGCCCCCGGGACAGATCATCCGAGCAGTACTTC
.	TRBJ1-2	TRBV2	CASSGQDGYTF	TGTGCCAGCAGTGGGCAGGATGGCTACACCTTC
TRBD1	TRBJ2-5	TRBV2	CASRGTGEETQYF	TGTGCCAGCAGGGGGACAGGGGAAGAGACCCAGTACTTC
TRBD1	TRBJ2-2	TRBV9	CASSVAGGANTGELFF	TGTGCCAGCAGCGTAGCAGGGGGCGCCAACACCGGGGAGCTGTTTTTT
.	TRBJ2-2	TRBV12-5	CASGFRRGLNTGELFF	TGTGCTAGTGGTTTTCGCCGGGGACTGAACACCGGGGAGCTGTTTTTT
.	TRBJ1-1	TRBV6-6	CAVNRDEAFF	TGTGCCGTTAACAGGGATGAAGCTTTCTTT
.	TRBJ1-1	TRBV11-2	CASSLSDGVIAFF	TGTGCCAGCAGCTTATCTGACGGGGTGATAGCTTTCTTT
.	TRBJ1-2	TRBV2	CASSEGGSRNYGYTF	TGTGCCAGCAGTGAAGGGGGCAGTAGAAACTATGGCTACACCTTC
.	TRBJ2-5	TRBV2	CATLRTFLSYEQYF	TGTGCCACCCTGAGGACATTCCTCTCCTATGAGCAGTACTTC
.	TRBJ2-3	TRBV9	CASSAQRQDTQYF	TGTGCCAGCAGCGCCCAGAGACAGGATACGCAGTATTTT
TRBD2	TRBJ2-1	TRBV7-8	CASSLIPRGGSEQFF	TGTGCCAGCAGCTTAATCCCTCGGGGGGGGTCGGAGCAGTTCTTC
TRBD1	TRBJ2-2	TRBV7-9	CATSLGTGDTGELFF	TGTGCCACCTCGCTGGGGACAGGGGACACCGGGGAGCTGTTTTTT
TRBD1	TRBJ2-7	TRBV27	CASTGAGTAAYEQYF	TGTGCCAGCACAGGAGCCGGGACAGCAGCCTACGAGCAGTACTTC
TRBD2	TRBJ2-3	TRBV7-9	CASRPLAGGPTDTQYF	TGTGCCAGCAGGCCTCTAGCGGGGGGACCCACAGATACGCAGTATTTT
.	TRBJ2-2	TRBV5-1	CASSPRGLNTGELFF	TGCGCCAGCAGCCCCCGGGGGTTGAACACCGGGGAGCTGTTTTTT
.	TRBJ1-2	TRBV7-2	CASSSPPWGGNGYTF	TGTGCCAGCAGCTCCCCTCCGTGGGGGGGCAACGGCTACACCTTC
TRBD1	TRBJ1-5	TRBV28	CASSPGTGRHQPQHF	TGTGCCAGCAGCCCCGGGACAGGGAGGCATCAGCCCCAGCATTTT
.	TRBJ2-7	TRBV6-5	CASRDARDLSGEQYF	TGTGCCAGCAGAGATGCGCGGGACTTATCGGGTGAGCAGTACTTC
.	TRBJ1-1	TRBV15	CATSRDHGTLNTEAFF	TGTGCCACCAGCAGAGATCATGGCACCCTGAACACTGAAGCTTTCTTT
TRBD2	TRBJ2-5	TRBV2	CASSTPGGAGETQYF	TGTGCCAGCAGTACTCCCGGGGGGGCCGGGGAGACCCAGTACTTC
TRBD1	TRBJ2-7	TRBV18	CASSPSRGHYEQYF	TGTGCCAGCTCACCGAGCAGGGGGCACTACGAGCAGTACTTC
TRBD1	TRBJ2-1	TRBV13	CASSTTGGPYNEQFF	TGTGCCAGCAGCACAACAGGGGGCCCCTACAATGAGCAGTTCTTC
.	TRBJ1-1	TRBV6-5	CASSYSAGLVNTEAFF	TGTGCCAGCAGTTACTCGGCAGGGTTGGTGAACACTGAAGCTTTCTTT
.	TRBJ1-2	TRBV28	CASSFGQGYGYTF	TGTGCCAGCAGTTTTGGCCAGGGATATGGCTACACCTTC
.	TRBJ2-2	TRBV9	CASSVGDNVSGELFF	TGTGCCAGCAGCGTAGGCGATAACGTCTCCGGGGAGCTGTTTTTT
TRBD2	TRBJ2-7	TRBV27	CASRKTSGGYEQYF	TGTGCCAGCAGGAAGACTAGCGGGGGCTACGAGCAGTACTTC
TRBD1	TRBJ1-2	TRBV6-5	CASSEGGVVYGYTF	TGTGCCAGCAGTGAAGGGGGCGTCGTCTATGGCTACACCTTC
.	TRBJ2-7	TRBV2	CAISGLRGEQYF	TGTGCCATCTCTGGATTAAGGGGCGAGCAGTACTTC
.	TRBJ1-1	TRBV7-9	CASSLDSSQTEAFF	TGTGCCAGCAGCTTAGACAGTTCGCAAACTGAAGCTTTCTTT
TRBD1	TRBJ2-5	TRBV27	CASSSTGAETQYF	TGTGCCAGCAGTTCCACAGGGGCAGAGACCCAGTACTTC
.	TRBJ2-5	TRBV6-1	CASSESGLRQTQYF	TGTGCCAGCAGTGAATCTGGACTAAGACAGACCCAGTACTTC
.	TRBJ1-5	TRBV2	CASSPVDSNQPQHF	TGTGCCAGCAGTCCGGTTGATAGCAATCAGCCCCAGCATTTT
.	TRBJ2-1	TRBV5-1	CASSLDAGLFNEQFF	TGCGCCAGCAGCTTGGACGCGGGACTCTTCAATGAGCAGTTCTTC
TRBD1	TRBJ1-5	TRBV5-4	CASSGTGSVDNQPQHF	TGTGCCAGCAGCGGGACAGGGTCGGTGGACAATCAGCCCCAGCATTTT
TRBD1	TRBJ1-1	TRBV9	CASSGAGTGGSMNTEAFF	TGTGCCAGCAGCGGGGCCGGGACAGGTGGGTCCATGAACACTGAAGCTTTCTTT
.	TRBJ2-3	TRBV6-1	CASSGIARGSDTQYF	TGTGCCAGCAGTGGGATAGCAAGGGGGTCAGATACGCAGTATTTT
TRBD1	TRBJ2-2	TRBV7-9	CASSSPGTENTGELFF	TGTGCCAGCAGCTCGCCCGGGACAGAGAACACCGGGGAGCTGTTTTTT
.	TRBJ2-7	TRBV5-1	CASSLAPNPSSYEQYF	TGCGCCAGCAGCTTGGCTCCGAACCCGAGCTCCTACGAGCAGTACTTC
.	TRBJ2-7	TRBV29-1	CNVVARMDEQYF	TGCAACGTTGTTGCTAGAATGGACGAGCAGTACTTC
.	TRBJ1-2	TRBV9	CASSAVGWGRPGYTF	TGTGCCAGCAGCGCCGTGGGTTGGGGGCGACCTGGCTACACCTTC
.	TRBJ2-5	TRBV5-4	CASSLLETQYF	TGTGCCAGCAGCCTACTGGAGACCCAGTACTTC
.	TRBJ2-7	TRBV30	CAWSVRRFEQYF	TGTGCCTGGAGTGTTCGCAGGTTCGAGCAGTACTTC
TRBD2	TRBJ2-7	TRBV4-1	CASTPSGGANSEQYF	TGCGCCAGCACCCCTAGCGGGGGGGCCAATAGCGAGCAGTACTTC
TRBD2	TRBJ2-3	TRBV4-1	CASSQPGLAGIDTQYF	TGCGCCAGCAGCCAACCGGGACTAGCGGGGATAGATACGCAGTATTTT
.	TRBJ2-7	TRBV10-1	CASSPGRAYEQYF	TGCGCCAGCAGCCCAGGCAGGGCCTACGAGCAGTACTTC